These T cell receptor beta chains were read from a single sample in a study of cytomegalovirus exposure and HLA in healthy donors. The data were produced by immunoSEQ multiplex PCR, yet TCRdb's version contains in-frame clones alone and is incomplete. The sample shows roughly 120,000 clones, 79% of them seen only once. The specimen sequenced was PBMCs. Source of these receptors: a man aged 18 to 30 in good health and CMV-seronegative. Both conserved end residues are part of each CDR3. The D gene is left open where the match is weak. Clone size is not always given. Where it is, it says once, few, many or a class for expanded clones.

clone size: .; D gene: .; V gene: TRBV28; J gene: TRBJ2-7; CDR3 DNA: TGTGCCAGCAGAACACAGGGTCTCTCCTACGAGCAGTACTTC; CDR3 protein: CASRTQGLSYEQYF
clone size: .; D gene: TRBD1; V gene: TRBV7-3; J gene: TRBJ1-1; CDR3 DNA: TGTGCCAGCAGCTGGACAGGGGCGTCCGGGAACACTGAAGCTTTCTTT; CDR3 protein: CASSWTGASGNTEAFF
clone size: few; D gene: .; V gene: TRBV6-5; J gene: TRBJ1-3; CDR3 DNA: TGTGCCAGCAGTTACTCCGGGACATCATCAAACACCATATATTTT; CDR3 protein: CASSYSGTSSNTIYF
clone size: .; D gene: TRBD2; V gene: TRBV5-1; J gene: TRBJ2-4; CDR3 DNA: TGCGCCAGCAGCCCAATGGTAGCGGGGGAAAACATTCAGTACTTC; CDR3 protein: CASSPMVAGENIQYF
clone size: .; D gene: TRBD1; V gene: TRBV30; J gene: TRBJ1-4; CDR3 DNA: TGTGCCTGGAGTGCGGGGCAGGGGGCAAAACTGTTTTTT; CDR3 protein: CAWSAGQGAKLFF
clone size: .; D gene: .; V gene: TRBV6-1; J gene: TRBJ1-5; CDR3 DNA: TGTGCCAGCAGTCAGCCGGGACTAACCGATCAGCCCCAGCATTTT; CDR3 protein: CASSQPGLTDQPQHF
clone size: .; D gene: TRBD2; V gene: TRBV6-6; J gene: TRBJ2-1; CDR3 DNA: TGTGCCAGCAGTTCGACTAGCGGGGGATACAATGAGCAGTTCTTC; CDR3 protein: CASSSTSGGYNEQFF
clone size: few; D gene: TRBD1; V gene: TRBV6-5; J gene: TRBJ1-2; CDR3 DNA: TGTGCCAGCAGTTACAGGGACAGAGATGGCTACACCTTC; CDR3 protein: CASSYRDRDGYTF
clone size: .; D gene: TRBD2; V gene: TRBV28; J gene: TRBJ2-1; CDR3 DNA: TGTGCCAGCAGTAACCTCGGACTAGCGGGAGCTAGTGGTGAGCAGTTCTTC; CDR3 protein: CASSNLGLAGASGEQFF
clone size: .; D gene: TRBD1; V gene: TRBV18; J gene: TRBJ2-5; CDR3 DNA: TGTGCCAGCTCACCAACAGGGGTAGAGACCCAGTACTTC; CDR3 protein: CASSPTGVETQYF
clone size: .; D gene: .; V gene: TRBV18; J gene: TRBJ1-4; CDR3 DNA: TGTGCCAGCTCACCACGTGAGGGAAGTTGGGAAAAACTGTTTTTT; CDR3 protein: CASSPREGSWEKLFF
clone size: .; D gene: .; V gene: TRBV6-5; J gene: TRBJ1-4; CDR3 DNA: TGTGCCAGCAGTTACTGGGGCAGGATAAATGAAAAACTGTTTTTT; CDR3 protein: CASSYWGRINEKLFF
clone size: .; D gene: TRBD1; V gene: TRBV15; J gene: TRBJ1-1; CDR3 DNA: TGTGCCACCAGCAGAGGACAGGGGGGGACTGAAGCTTTCTTT; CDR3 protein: CATSRGQGGTEAFF
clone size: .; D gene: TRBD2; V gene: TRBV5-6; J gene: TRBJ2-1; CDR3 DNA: TGTGCCAGCAGCTTGGGTTATAGCGGGAGGGGGGACAATGAGCAGTTCTTC; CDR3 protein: CASSLGYSGRGDNEQFF
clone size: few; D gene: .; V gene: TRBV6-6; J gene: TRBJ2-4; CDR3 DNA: TGTGCCAGCTGTCCGACCGGGGAGACGGGGAACATTCAGTACTTC; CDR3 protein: CASCPTGETGNIQYF
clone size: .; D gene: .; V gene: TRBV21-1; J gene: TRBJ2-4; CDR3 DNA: TGTGCCAGCAGCATAGGACAGAGCCTAGCCAAAAACATTCAGTACTTC; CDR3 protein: CASSIGQSLAKNIQYF
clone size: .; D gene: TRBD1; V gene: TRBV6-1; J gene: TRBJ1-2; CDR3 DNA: TGTGCCAGCAGTGCCACAGGGGCCGGGAGTAGCAGCTACACCTTC; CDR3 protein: CASSATGAGSSSYTF